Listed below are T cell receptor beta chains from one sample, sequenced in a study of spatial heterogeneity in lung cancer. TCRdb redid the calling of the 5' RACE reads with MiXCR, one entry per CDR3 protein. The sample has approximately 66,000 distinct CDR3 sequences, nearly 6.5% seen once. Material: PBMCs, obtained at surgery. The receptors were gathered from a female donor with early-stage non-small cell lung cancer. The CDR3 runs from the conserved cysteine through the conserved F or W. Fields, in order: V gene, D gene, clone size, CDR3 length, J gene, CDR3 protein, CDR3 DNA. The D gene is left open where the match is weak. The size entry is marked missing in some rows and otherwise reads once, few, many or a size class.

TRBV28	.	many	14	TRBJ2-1	CASSLRQSWDEQFF	TGTGCCAGCAGCCTCCGACAGTCCTGGGATGAGCAGTTCTTC
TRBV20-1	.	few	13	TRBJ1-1	CSARDMRETEAFF	TGCAGTGCTAGAGATATGAGAGAGACTGAAGCTTTCTTT
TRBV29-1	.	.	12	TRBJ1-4	CSAERGDEKLFF	TGCAGCGCCGAACGGGGAGACGAAAAACTGTTTTTT
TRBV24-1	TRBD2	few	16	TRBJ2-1	CATSVLSGGANNEQFF	TGTGCCACCAGTGTTCTAAGCGGGGGGGCGAACAATGAGCAGTTCTTC
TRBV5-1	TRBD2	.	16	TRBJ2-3	CASSLETSGYTDTQYF	TGCGCCAGCAGCTTGGAGACTAGCGGGTACACAGATACGCAGTATTTT
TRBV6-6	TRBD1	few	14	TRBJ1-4	CASSYGQGNEKLFF	TGTGCCAGCAGTTACGGACAGGGTAACGAAAAACTGTTTTTT
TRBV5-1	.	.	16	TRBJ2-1	CASSFNPNILYNEQFF	TGCGCCAGCAGCTTCAATCCAAATATCCTCTACAATGAGCAGTTCTTC
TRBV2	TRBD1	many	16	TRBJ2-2	CASSPLGQVNTGELFF	TGTGCCAGCAGTCCCCTCGGACAGGTTAACACCGGGGAGCTGTTTTTT
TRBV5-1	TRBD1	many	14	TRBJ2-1	CASSSQGAGDEQFF	TGCGCCAGCAGCTCACAGGGGGCGGGAGATGAGCAGTTCTTC
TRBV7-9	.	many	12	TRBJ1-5	CASGGGNQPQHF	TGTGCCAGCGGCGGAGGGAACCAGCCCCAGCATTTT
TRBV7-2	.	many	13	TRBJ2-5	CASSLAPQETQYF	TGTGCCAGCAGCTTAGCCCCCCAAGAGACCCAGTACTTC
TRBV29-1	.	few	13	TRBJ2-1	CSVDRSSYNEQFF	TGCAGCGTTGACAGGAGCTCCTACAATGAGCAGTTCTTC
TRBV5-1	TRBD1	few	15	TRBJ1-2	CASSLNSGGRVGYTF	TGCGCCAGCAGCTTGAATTCAGGGGGCAGGGTTGGCTACACCTTC
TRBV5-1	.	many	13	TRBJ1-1	CASSLVVADEAFF	TGCGCCAGCAGCTTGGTGGTGGCTGACGAGGCTTTCTTT
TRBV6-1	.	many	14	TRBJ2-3	CASSEAAAEDTQYF	TGTGCCAGCAGTGAGGCGGCTGCGGAAGATACGCAGTATTTT
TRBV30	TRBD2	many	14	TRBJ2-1	CAWTWGGSYNEQFF	TGTGCCTGGACCTGGGGGGGCTCCTACAATGAGCAGTTCTTC
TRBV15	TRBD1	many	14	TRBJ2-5	CATSREGGGETQYF	TGTGCCACCAGCAGAGAAGGGGGCGGAGAGACCCAGTACTTC
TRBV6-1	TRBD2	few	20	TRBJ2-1	CASSEATSGRLLLFYNEQFF	TGTGCCAGCAGTGAAGCGACGAGCGGGAGACTCCTCCTGTTCTACAATGAGCAGTTCTTC
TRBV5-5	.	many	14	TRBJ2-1	CASSAGADYNEQFF	TGTGCCAGCAGCGCAGGGGCAGACTACAATGAGCAGTTCTTC
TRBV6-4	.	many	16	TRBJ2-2	CASSDGQPGTTGELFF	TGTGCCAGCAGTGACGGTCAACCGGGGACCACCGGGGAGCTGTTTTTT
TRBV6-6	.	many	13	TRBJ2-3	CASSWGAGDTQYF	TGTGCCAGCAGTTGGGGGGCTGGAGATACGCAGTATTTT
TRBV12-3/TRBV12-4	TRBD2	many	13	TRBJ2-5	CASSSSGLGTQYF	TGTGCCAGCAGTTCTAGCGGCCTAGGGACCCAGTACTTC
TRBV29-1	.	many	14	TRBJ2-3	CSAGLAGGTDTQYF	TGCAGCGCCGGACTGGCCGGTGGCACAGATACGCAGTATTTT
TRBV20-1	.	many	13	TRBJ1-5	CSARTLSNQPQHF	TGCAGTGCCAGGACACTTAGCAATCAGCCCCAGCATTTT
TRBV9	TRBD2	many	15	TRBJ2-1	CASSPRLAGYNEQFF	TGTGCCAGCAGCCCCAGACTAGCGGGGTACAATGAGCAGTTCTTC
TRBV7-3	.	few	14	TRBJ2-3	CASSMGLPTDTQYF	TGTGCCAGCAGCATGGGACTTCCAACAGATACGCAGTATTTT
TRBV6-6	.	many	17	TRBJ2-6	CASSYLGAGAGANVLTF	TGTGCCAGCAGTTACTTAGGTGCAGGGGCCGGGGCCAACGTCCTGACTTTC
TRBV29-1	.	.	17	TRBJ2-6	CSVEDQGGAGRVNVLTF	TGCAGCGTTGAAGATCAGGGCGGGGCAGGGCGGGTCAACGTCCTGACTTTC
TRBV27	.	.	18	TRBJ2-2	CASSTDPGAPSDTGELFF	TGTGCCAGCAGTACAGATCCCGGGGCCCCAAGCGACACCGGGGAGCTGTTTTTT
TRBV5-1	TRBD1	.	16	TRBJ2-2	CASSGTGVEGAGELFF	TGCGCCAGCAGCGGTACAGGGGTTGAAGGTGCCGGGGAGCTGTTTTTT
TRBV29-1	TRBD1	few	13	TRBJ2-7	CSVDQGQGYEQYF	TGCAGCGTTGATCAGGGACAGGGTTACGAGCAGTACTTC
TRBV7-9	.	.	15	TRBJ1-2	CASSLGREANYGYTF	TGTGCCAGCAGCTTGGGACGGGAAGCTAACTATGGCTACACCTTC
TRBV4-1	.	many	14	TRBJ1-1	CASSQYQTNTEAFF	TGCGCCAGCAGCCAGTATCAGACGAACACTGAAGCTTTCTTT
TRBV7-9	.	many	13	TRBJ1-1	CASSLWENTEAFF	TGTGCCAGCAGCTTATGGGAGAACACTGAAGCTTTCTTT
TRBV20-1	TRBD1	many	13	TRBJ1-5	CSANRGRNQPQHF	TGCAGTGCTAACAGGGGCCGCAATCAGCCCCAGCATTTT
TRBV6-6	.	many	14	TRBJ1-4	CASSYVSSNEKLFF	TGTGCCAGCAGTTACGTATCCTCAAATGAAAAACTGTTTTTT
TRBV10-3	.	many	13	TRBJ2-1	CAISGGPVDEQFF	TGTGCCATCTCCGGGGGGCCGGTGGATGAGCAGTTCTTC
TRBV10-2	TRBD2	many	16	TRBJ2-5	CASRHPGLDPQETQYF	TGCGCCAGCAGGCACCCGGGACTAGACCCTCAAGAGACCCAGTACTTC
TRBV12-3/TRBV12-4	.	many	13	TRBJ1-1	CASSFTVNTEAFF	TGTGCCAGCAGTTTTACAGTGAACACTGAAGCTTTCTTT
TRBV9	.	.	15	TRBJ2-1	CASSVAGGYNNEQFF	TGTGCCAGCAGCGTAGCGGGGGGCTACAACAATGAGCAGTTCTTC
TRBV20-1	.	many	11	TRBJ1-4	CSALFNEKLFF	TGCAGTGCTTTGTTTAATGAAAAACTGTTTTTT
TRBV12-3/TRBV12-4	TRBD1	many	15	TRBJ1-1	CASSLTGGIGTEAFF	TGTGCCAGCAGTTTGACAGGGGGCATTGGAACTGAAGCTTTCTTT
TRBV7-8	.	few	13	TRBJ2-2	CASSTSPTGELFF	TGTGCCAGCAGTACTAGCCCTACCGGGGAGCTGTTTTTT
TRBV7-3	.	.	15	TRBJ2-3	CASSPLRFGADTQYF	TGTGCCAGCAGCCCCCTACGTTTTGGAGCCGATACGCAGTATTTT